This T cell receptor (beta chain) was recovered during a study of cytomegalovirus exposure and HLA in healthy donors. Study details: In a later analysis, the 110 or so validation repertoires were reported to have used the same platform as the roughly 600 first-cohort repertoires.

Germline V gene data show CDR1 as PRHDT and CDR2 as FYEKMQ (reference sequence). V trimming: 0 bases; J trimming: 5 bases; junction bases outside the gene matches: 22. The CDR3 consists of 21 residues. Data came from immunoSEQ multiplex PCR; TCRdb stores just in-frame clones and leaves some out. This sample has approximately 120,000 clones, with roughly 90% found just once. This sequence was found in a woman under 30 in good health and CMV-seronegative. The genes are TRBV13 and TRBJ2-5; 9 bases map to TRBD2. The sample taken for sequencing was PBMCs. The CDR3 is CASSLGRKTYTKAGGHETQYF. The CDR3 DNA sequence: TGTGCCAGCAGCTTAGGCCGAAAGACTTACACGAAAGCGGGAGGACATGAGACCCAGTACTTC.